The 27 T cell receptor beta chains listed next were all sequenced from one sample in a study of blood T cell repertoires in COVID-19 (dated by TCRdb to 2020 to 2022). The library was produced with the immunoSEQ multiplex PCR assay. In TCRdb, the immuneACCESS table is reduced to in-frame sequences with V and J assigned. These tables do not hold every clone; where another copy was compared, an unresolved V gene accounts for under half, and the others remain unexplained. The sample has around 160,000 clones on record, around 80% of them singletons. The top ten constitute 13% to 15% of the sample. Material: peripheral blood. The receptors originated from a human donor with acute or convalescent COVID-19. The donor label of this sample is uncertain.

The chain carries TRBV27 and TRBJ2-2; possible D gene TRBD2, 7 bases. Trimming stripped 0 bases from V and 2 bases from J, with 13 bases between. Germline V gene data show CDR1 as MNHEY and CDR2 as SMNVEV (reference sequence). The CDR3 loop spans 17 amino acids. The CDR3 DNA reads TGTGCCAGCAGTTTATCGGGCGGGGGCGGTAACACCGGGGAGCTGTTTTTT. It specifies CASSLSGGGGNTGELFF.

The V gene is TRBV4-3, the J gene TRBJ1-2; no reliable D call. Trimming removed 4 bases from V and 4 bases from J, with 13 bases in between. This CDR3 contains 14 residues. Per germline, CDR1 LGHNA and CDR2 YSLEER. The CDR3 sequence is CASSPQETSYGYTF. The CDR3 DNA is TGCGCCAGCAGCCCGCAAGAGACAAGCTATGGCTACACCTTC.

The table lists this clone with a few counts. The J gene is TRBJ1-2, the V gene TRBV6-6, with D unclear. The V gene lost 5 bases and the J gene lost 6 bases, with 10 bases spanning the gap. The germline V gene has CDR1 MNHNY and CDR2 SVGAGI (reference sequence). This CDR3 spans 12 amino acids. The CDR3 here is CASSPPQDGYTF. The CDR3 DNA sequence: TGTGCCAGCAGTCCCCCCCAGGATGGCTACACCTTC.

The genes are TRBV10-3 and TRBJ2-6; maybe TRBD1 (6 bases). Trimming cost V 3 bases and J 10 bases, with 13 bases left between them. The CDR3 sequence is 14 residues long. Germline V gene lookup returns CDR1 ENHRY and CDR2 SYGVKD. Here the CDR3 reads CAISDPGARNVLTF. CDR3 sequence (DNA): TGTGCCATCAGTGATCCAGGGGCGCGAAACGTCCTGACTTTC.

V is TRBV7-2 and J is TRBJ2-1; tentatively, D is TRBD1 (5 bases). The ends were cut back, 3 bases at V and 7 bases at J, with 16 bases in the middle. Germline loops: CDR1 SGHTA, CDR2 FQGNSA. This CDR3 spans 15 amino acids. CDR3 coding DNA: TGTGCCAGCAGCTTTCGGGTTCTCTCAGGGAATGAGCAGTTCTTC. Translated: CASSFRVLSGNEQFF.

In nucleotides, the CDR3 is TGTGCCAGCTCAGGGGGGTCTTTAAACACCGGGGAGCTGTTTTTT. Translated: CASSGGSLNTGELFF. V usage is TRBV2 and J usage is TRBJ2-2, with D possibly TRBD1 on 7 matching bases. The CDR3 sequence is 15 residues long. Germline V lookup: CDR1 SNHLY, CDR2 FYNNEI. The V end lost 8 bases, the J end lost 2 bases, and 15 bases lay between the germline ends.

The CDR3 nucleotides read TGTGCCAGCAGCTACAGTGGTCAGTTTATATCTACCGGGGAGCTGTTTTTT. It encodes CASSYSGQFISTGELFF. This sequence joins TRBV11-2 and TRBJ2-2, with D hard to call. Germline CDR1 reads SGHAT; CDR2 reads FQNNGV. V gave up 4 bases and J gave up 5 bases, with 20 bases separating them. The CDR3 runs to 17 residues.

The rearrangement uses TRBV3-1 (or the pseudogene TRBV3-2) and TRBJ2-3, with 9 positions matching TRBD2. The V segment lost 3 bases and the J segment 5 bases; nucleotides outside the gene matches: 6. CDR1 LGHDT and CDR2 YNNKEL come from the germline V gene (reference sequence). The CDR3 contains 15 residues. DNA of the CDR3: TGTGCCAGCAGCCAGTCGGGACTAGCAGGAGATACGCAGTATTTT. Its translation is CASSQSGLAGDTQYF.

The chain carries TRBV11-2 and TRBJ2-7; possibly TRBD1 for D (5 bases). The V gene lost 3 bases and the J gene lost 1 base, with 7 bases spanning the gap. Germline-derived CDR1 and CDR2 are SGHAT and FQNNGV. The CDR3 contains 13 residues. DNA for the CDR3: TGTGCCAGCAGCTTCGACAGTTCCTACGAGCAGTACTTC. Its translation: CASSFDSSYEQYF.

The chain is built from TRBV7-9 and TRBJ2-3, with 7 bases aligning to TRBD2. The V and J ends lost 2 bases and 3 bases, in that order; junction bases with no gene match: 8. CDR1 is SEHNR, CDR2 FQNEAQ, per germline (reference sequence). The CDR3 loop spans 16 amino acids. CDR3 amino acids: CASSLNSGGRTDTQYF. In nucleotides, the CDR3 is TGTGCCAGCAGCTTAAACTCGGGGGGAAGGACAGATACGCAGTATTTT.

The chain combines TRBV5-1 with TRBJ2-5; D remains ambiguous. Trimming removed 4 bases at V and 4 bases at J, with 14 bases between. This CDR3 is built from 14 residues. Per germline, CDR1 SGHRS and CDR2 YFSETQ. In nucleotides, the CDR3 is TGCGCCAGCAGCCAACCTCTGACGGGAGAGACCCAGTACTTC. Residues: CASSQPLTGETQYF.

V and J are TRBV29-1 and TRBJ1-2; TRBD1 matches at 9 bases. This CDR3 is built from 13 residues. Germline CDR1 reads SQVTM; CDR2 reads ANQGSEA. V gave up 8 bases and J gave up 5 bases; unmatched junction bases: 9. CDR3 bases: TGCAGCTCCGCACAGGGGGCAGGATATGGCTACACCTTC. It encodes CSSAQGAGYGYTF.

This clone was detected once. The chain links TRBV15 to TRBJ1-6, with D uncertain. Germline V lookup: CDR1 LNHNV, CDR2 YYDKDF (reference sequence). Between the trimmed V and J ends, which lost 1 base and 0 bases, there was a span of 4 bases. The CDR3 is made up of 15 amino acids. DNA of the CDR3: TGTGCCACCAGCAGAGCCCTCTCCTATAATTCACCCCTCCACTTT. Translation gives CATSRALSYNSPLHF. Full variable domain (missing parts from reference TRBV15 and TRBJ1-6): DAMVIQNPRYQVTQFGKPVTLSCSQTLNHNVMYWYQQKSSQAPKLLFHYYDKDFNNEADTPDNFQSRRPNTSFCFLDIRSPGLGDTAMYLCATSRALSYNSPLHFGNGTRLTVT.

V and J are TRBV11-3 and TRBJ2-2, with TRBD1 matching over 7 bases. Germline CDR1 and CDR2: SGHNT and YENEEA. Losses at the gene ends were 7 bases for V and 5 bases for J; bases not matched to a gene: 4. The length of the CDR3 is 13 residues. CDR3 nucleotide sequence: TGTGCCAGCACACAGGGGTCAACCGGGGAGCTGTTTTTT. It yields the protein CASTQGSTGELFF. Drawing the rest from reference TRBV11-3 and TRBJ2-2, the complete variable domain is EAGVVQSPRYKIIEKKQPVAFWCNPISGHNTLYWYLQNLGQGPELLIRYENEEAVDDSQLPKDRFSAERLKGVDSTLKIQPAELGDSAVYLCASTQGSTGELFFGEGSRLTVL.

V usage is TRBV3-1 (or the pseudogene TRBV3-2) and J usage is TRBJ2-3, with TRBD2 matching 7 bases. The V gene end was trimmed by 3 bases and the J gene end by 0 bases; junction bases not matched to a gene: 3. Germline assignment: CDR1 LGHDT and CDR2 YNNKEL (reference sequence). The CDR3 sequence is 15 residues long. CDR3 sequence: CASSQGGTSTDTQYF. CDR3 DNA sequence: TGTGCCAGCAGCCAGGGGGGGACCAGCACAGATACGCAGTATTTT.

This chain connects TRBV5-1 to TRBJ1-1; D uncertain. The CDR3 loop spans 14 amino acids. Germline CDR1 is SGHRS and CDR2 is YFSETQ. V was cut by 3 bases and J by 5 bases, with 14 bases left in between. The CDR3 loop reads CASSSPELWTEAFF. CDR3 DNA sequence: TGCGCCAGCAGCTCCCCAGAATTATGGACTGAAGCTTTCTTT.

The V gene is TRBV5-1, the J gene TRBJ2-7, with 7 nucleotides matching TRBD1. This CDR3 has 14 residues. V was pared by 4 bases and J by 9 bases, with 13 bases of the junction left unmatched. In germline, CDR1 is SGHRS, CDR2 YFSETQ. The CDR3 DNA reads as TGCGCCAGCAGCCTTGACAGGGTGCAGGAAGGGCAGTACTTC. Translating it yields CASSLDRVQEGQYF.

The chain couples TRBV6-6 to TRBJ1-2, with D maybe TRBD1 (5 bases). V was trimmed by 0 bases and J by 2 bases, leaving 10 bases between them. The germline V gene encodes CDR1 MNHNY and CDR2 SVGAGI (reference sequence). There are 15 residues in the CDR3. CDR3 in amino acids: CASSYSNGGNYGYTF. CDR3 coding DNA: TGTGCCAGCAGTTACTCGAACGGGGGGAACTATGGCTACACCTTC.

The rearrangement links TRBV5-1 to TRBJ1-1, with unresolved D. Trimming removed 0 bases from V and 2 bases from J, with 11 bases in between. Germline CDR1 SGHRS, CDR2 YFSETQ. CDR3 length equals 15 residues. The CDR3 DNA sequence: TGCGCCAGCAGCTTGGTAACAGATGGAAACACTGAAGCTTTCTTT. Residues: CASSLVTDGNTEAFF.

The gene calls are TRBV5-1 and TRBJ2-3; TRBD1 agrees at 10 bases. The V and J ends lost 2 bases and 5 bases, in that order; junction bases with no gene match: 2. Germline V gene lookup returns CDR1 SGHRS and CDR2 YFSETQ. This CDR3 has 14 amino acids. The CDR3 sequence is CASSLDRGQDTQYF. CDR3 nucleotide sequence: TGCGCCAGCAGCTTAGACAGGGGGCAAGATACGCAGTATTTT.

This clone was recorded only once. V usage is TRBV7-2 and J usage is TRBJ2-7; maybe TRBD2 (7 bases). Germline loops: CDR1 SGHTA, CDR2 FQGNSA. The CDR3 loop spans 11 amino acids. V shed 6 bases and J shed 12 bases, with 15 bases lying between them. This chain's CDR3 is CASRQGGAWYF. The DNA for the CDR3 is TGTGCCAGCAGGCAAGGGGGGGCGTGGTACTTC.

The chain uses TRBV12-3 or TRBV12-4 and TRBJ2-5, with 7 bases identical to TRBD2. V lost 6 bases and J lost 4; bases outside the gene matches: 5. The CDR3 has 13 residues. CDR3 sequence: CASRLASGETQYF. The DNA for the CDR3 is TGTGCCAGCAGACTGGCTAGCGGAGAGACCCAGTACTTC.

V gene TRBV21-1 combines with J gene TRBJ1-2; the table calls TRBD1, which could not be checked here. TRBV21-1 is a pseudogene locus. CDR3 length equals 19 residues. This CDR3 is CASSKASKTGTGGNYGYTF. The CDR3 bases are TGTGCCAGCAGCAAAGCCTCTAAAACCGGGACAGGCGGCAACTATGGCTACACCTTC.

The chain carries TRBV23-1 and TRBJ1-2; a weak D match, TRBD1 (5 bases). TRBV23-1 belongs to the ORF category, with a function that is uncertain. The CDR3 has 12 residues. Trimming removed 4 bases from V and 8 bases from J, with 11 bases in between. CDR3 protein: CASSRQLRGYTF. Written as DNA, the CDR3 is TGCGCCAGCAGTCGACAGCTTCGGGGCTACACCTTC.

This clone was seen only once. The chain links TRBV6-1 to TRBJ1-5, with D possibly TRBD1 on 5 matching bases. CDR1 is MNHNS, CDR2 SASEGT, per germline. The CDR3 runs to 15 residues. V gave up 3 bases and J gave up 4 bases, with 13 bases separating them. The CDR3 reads CASSEGGWTNQPQHF. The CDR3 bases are TGTGCCAGCAGTGAGGGGGGGTGGACGAATCAGCCCCAGCATTTT.

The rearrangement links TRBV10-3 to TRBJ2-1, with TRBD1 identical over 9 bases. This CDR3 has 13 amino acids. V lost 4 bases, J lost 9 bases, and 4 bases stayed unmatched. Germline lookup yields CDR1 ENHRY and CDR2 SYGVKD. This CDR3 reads CAISGGQGGEQFF. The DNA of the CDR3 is TGTGCCATCAGTGGGGGACAGGGCGGTGAGCAGTTCTTC.

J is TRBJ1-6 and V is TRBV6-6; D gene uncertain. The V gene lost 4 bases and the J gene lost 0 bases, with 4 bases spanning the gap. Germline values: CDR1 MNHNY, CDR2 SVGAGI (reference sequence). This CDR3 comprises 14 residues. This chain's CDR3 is CASSSSSYNSPLHF. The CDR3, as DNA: TGTGCCAGCAGTTCCAGCTCCTATAATTCACCCCTCCACTTT.